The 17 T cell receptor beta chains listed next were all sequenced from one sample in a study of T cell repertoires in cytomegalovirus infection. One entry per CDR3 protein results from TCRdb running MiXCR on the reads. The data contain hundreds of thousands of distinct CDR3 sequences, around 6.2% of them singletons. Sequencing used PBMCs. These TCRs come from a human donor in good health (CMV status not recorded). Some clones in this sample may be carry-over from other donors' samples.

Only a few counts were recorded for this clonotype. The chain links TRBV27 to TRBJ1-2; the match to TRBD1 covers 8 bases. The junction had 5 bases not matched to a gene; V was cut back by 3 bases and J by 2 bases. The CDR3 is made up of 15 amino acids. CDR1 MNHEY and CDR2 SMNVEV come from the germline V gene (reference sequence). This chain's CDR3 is CASSLEGQANYGYTF. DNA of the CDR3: TGTGCCAGCAGTTTGGAGGGACAGGCGAACTATGGCTACACCTTC.

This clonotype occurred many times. The DNA of the CDR3 is TGTGCCAGCAGTCCCGGGCCGTCCTACGAGCAGTACTTC. Its translation: CASSPGPSYEQYF. J is TRBJ2-7 and V is TRBV12-3 or TRBV12-4; D remains ambiguous. The length of the CDR3 is 13 residues. V lost 5 bases to trimming and J lost 1 base, with 9 bases between them.

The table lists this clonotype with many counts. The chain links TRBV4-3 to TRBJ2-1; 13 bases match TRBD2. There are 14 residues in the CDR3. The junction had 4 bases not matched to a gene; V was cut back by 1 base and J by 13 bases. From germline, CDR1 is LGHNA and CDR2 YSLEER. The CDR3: CASSQGTSGGSQFF. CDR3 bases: TGCGCCAGCAGCCAAGGGACTAGCGGGGGATCTCAGTTCTTC.

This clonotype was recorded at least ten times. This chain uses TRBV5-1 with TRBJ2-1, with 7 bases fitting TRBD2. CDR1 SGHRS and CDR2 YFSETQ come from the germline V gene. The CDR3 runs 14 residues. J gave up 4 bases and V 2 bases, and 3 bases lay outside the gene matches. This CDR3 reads CASSFRGEYNEQFF. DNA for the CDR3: TGCGCCAGCAGCTTCCGGGGGGAATACAATGAGCAGTTCTTC.

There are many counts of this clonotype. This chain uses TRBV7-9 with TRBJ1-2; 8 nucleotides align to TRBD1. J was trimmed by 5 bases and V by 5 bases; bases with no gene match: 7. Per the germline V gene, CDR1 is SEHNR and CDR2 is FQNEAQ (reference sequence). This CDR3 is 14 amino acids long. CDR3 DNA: TGTGCCAGCAGCAAGTTAGACAGGGGATATGGCTACACCTTC. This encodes CASSKLDRGYGYTF.

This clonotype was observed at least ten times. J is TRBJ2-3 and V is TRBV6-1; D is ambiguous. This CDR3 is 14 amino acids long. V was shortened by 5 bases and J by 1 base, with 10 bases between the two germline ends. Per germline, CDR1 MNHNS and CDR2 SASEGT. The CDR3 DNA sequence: TGTGCCAGCAGTCCACACCGAGGCACAGATACGCAGTATTTT. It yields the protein CASSPHRGTDTQYF.

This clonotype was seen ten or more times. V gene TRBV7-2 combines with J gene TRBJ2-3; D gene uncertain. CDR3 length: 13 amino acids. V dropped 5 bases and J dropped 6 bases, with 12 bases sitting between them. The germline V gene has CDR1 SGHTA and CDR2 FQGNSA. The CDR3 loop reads CASSLGPQDTQYF. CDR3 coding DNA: TGTGCCAGCAGCCTCGGCCCCCAGGATACGCAGTATTTT.

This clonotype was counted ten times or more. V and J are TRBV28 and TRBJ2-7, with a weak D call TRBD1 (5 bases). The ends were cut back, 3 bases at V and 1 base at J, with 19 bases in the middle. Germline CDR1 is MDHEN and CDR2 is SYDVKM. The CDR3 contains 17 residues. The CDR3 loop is CASSFLTVARGSYEQYF. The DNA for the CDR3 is TGTGCCAGCAGTTTCCTGACAGTTGCTCGCGGATCCTACGAGCAGTACTTC.

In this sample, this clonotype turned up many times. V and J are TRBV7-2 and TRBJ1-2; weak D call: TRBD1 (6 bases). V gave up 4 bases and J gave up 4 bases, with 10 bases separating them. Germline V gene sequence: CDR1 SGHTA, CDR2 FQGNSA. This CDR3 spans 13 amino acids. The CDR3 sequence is CASSSPTGYGYTF. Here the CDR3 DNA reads TGTGCCAGCAGCTCCCCGACAGGCTATGGCTACACCTTC.

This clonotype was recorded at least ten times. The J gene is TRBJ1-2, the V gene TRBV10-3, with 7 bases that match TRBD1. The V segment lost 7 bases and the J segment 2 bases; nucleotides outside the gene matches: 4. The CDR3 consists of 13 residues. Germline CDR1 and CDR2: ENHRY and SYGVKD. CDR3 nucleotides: TGTGCCATCACCGGACAGGAAAACTATGGCTACACCTTC. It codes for CAITGQENYGYTF.

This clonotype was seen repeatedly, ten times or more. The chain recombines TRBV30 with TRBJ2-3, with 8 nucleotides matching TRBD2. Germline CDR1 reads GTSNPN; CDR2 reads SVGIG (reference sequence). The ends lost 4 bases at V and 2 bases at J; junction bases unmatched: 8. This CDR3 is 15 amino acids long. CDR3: CAWTGAGGYTDTQYF. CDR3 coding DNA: TGTGCCTGGACGGGCGCGGGGGGCTACACAGATACGCAGTATTTT. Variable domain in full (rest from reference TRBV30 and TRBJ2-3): SQTIHQWPATLVQPVGSPLSLECTVEGTSNPNLYWYRQAAGRGLQLLFYSVGIGQISSEVPQNLSASRPQDRQFILSSKKLLLSDSGFYLCAWTGAGGYTDTQYFGPGTRLTVL.

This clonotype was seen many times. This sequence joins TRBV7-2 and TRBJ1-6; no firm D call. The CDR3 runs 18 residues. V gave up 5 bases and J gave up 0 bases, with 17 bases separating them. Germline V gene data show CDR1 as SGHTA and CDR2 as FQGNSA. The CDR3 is CASSRGRGLSSYNSPLHF. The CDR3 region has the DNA TGTGCCAGCAGCCGTGGAAGAGGTTTATCCTCCTATAATTCACCCCTCCACTTT. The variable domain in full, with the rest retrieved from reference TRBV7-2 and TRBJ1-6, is GAGVSQSPSNKVTEKGKDVELRCDPISGHTALYWYRQSLGQGLEFLIYFQGNSAPDKSGLPSDRFSAERTGGSVSTLTIQRTQQEDSAVYLCASSRGRGLSSYNSPLHFGNGTRLTVT.

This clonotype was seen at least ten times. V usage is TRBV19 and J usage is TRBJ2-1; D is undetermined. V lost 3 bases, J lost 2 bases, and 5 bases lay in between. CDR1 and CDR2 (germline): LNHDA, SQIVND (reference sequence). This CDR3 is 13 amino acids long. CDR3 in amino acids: CASSMGAYNEQFF. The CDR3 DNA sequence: TGTGCCAGTAGTATGGGTGCCTACAATGAGCAGTTCTTC.

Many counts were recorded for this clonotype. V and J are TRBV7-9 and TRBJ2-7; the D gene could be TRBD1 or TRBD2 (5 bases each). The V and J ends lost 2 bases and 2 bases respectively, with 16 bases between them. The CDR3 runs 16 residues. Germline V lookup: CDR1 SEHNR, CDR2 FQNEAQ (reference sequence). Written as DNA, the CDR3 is TGTGCCAGCAGCTTATTTGGGACGCCCCCCACCTACGAGCAGTACTTC. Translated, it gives CASSLFGTPPTYEQYF.

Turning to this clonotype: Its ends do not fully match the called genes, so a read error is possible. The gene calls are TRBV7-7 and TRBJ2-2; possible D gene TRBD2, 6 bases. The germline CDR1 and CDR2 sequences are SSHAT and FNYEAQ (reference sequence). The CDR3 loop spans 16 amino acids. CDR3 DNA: TGTGCTAGCAGCTTTTCTCATCGGAGGGAATCCGGGGAGCTGTTTTTT. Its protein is CASSFSHRRESGELFF. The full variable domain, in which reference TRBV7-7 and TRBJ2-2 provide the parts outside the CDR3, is GAGVSQSPRYKVTKRGQDVTLRCDPISSHATLYWYQQALGQGPEFLTYFNYEAQPDKSGLPSDRFSAERPEGSISTLTIQRTEQRDSAMYRCASSFSHRRESGELFFGEGSRLTVL.

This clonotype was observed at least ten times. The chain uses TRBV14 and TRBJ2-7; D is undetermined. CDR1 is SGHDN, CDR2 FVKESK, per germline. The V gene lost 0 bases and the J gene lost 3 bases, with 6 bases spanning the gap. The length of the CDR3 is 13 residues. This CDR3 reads CASSQEAVYEQYF. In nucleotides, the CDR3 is TGTGCCAGCAGCCAAGAAGCAGTCTACGAGCAGTACTTC.

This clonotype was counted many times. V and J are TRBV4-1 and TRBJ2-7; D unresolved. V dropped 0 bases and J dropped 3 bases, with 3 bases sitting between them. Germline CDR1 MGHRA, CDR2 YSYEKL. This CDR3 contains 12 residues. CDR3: CASSQDGYEQYF. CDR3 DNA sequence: TGCGCCAGCAGCCAAGATGGCTACGAGCAGTACTTC.